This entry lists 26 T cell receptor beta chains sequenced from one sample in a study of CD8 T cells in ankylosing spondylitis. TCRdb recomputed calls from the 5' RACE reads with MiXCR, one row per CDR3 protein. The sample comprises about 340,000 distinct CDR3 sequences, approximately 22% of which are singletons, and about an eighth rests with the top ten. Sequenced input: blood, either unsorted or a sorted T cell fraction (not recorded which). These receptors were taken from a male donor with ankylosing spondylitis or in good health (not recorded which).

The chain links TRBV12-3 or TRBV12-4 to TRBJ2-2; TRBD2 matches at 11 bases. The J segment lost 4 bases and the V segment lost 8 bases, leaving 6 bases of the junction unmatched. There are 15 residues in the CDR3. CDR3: CASQAGTSGTGELFF. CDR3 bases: TGTGCCAGCCAGGCGGGGACTAGCGGCACCGGGGAGCTGTTTTTT.

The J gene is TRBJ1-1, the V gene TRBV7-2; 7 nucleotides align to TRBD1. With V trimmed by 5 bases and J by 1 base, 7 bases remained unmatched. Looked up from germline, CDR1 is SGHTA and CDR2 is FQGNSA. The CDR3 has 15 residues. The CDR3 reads CASSTHRGPNTEAFF. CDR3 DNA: TGTGCCAGCAGCACCCACAGGGGCCCGAACACTGAAGCTTTCTTT.

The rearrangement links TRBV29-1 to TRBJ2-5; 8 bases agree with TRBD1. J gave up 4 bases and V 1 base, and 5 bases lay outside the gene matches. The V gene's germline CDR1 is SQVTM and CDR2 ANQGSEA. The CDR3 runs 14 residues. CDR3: CSVEGRGQRETQYF. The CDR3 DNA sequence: TGCAGCGTTGAAGGCAGGGGGCAACGAGAGACCCAGTACTTC.

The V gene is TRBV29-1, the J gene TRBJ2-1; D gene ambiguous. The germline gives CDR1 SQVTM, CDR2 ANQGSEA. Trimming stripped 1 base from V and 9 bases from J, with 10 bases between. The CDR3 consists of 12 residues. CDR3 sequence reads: CSVEGQSPEQFF. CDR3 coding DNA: TGCAGCGTTGAAGGTCAGTCCCCTGAGCAGTTCTTC.

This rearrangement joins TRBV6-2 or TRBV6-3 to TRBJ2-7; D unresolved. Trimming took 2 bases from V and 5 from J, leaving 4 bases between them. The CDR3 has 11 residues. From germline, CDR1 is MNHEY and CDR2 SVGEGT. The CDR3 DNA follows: TGTGCCAGCAGTTACGTCGACGAGCAGTACTTC. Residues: CASSYVDEQYF.

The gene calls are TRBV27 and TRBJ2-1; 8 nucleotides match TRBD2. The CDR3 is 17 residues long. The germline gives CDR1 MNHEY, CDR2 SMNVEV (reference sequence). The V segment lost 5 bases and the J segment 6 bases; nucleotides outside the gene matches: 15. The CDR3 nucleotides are TGTGCCAGCAGTGTACTGTTTAGCGGGGTGGTAGTCAATGAGCAGTTCTTC. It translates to CASSVLFSGVVVNEQFF.

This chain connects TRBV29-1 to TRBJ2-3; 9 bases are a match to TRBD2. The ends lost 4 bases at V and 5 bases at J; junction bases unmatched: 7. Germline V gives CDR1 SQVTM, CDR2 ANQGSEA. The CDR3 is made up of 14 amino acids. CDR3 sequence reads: CSVVGGGAIDTQYF. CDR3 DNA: TGCAGCGTTGTCGGCGGGGGGGCGATAGATACGCAGTATTTT.

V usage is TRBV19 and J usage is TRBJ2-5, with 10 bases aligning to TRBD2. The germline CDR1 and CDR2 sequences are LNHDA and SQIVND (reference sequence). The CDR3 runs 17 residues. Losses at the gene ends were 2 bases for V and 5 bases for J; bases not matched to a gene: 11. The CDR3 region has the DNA TGTGCCAGTAGTATAACCGGCCTAGCGGGGGCGGACGAGACCCAGTACTTC. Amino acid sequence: CASSITGLAGADETQYF.

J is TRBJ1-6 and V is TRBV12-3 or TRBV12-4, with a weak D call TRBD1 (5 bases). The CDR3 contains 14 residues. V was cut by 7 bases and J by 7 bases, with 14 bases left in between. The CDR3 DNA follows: TGTGCCAGCACCTGGGGGGGGACGAATTCACCCCTCCACTTT. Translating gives CASTWGGTNSPLHF.

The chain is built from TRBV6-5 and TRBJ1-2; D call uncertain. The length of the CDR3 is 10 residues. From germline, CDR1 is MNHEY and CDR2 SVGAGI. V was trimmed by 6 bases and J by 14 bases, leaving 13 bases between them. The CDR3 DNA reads TGTGCCAGCAGAAGGGAGGAGTGGACCTTC. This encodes CASRREEWTF.

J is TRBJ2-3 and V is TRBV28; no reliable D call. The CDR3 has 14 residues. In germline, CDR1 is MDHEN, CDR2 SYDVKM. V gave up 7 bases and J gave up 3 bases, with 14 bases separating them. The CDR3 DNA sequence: TGTGCCAGCACCCAGGCGATCCTGACAGATACGCAGTATTTT. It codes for CASTQAILTDTQYF.

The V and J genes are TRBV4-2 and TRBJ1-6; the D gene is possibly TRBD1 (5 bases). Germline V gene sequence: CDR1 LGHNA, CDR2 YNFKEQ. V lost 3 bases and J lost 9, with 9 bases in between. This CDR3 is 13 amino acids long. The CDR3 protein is CASSHREVSPLHF. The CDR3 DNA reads TGTGCCAGCAGCCACAGGGAAGTTTCACCCCTCCACTTT.

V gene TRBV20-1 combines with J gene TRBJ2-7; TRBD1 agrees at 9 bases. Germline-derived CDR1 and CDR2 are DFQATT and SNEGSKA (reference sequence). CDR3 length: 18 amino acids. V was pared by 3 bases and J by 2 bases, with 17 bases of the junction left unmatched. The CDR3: CSASVGTGHGLGAYEQYF. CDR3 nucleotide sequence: TGCAGTGCTAGTGTTGGGACAGGGCATGGTTTAGGAGCCTACGAGCAGTACTTC.

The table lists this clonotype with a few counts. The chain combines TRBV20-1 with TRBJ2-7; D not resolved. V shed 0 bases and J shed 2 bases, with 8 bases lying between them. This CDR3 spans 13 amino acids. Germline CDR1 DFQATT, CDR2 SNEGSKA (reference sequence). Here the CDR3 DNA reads TGCAGTGCTAGAGAGGGCCAACCCTACGAGCAGTACTTC. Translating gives CSAREGQPYEQYF.

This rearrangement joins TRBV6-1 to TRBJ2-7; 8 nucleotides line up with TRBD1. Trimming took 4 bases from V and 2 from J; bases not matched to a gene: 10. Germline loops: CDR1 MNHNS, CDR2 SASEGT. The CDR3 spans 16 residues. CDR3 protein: CASSGYRDRSAYEQYF. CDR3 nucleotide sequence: TGTGCCAGCAGTGGGTACCGGGACAGGTCGGCCTACGAGCAGTACTTC.

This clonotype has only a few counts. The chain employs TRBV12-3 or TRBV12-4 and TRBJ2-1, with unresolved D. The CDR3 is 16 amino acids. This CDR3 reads CVTLSQISTSPNEQFF. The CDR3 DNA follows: TGTGTCACACTATCCCAGATCAGTACAAGCCCCAATGAGCAGTTCTTC.

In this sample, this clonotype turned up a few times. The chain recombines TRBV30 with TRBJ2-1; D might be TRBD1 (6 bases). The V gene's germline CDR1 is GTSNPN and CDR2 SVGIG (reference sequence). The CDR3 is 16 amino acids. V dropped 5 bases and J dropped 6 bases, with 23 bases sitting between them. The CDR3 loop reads CAWALGVGARGNEQFF. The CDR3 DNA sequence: TGTGCCTGGGCCCTAGGTGTGGGGGCACGGGGCAATGAGCAGTTCTTC.

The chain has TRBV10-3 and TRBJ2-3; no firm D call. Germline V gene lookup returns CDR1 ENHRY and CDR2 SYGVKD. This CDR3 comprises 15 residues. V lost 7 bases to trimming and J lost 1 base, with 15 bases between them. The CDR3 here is CAINAGPSGTDTQYF. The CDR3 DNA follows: TGTGCCATCAACGCTGGGCCATCCGGCACAGATACGCAGTATTTT.

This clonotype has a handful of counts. The CDR3 spells CASSLTQPGQASYEQYF. For the CDR3, the DNA is TGTGCCAGCAGCTTAACCCAGCCGGGACAGGCCTCCTACGAGCAGTACTTC. The chain recombines TRBV7-9 with TRBJ2-7; 8 nucleotides agree with TRBD1. Trimming cost V 2 bases and J 0 bases; bases outside gene matches: 9. This CDR3 has 17 amino acids. In germline, CDR1 is SEHNR, CDR2 FQNEAQ (reference sequence).

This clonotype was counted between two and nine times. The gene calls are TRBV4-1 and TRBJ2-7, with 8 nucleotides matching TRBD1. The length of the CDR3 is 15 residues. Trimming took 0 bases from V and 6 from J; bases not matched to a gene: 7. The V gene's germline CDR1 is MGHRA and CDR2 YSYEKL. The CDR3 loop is CASSQEPGGVGEQYF. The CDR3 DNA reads TGCGCCAGCAGCCAAGAGCCAGGGGGCGTGGGCGAGCAGTACTTC.

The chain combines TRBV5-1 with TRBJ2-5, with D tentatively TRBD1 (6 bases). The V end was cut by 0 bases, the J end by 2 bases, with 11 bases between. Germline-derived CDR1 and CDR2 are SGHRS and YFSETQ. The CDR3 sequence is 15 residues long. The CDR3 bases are TGCGCCAGCAGCTTGGAACAGGGTTGGCAAGAGACCCAGTACTTC. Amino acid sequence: CASSLEQGWQETQYF.

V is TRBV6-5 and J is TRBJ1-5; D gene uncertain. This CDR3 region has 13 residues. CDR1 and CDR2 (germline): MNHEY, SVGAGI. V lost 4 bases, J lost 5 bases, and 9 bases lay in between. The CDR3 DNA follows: TGTGCCAGCAGTTCGAGGGTGTATCAGCCCCAGCATTTT. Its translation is CASSSRVYQPQHF.

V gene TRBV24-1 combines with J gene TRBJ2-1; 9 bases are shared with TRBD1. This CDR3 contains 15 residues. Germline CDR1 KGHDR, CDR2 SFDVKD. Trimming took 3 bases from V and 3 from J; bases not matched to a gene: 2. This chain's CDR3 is CATSDPGQGYNEQFF. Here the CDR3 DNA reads TGTGCCACCAGTGATCCGGGACAGGGCTACAATGAGCAGTTCTTC.

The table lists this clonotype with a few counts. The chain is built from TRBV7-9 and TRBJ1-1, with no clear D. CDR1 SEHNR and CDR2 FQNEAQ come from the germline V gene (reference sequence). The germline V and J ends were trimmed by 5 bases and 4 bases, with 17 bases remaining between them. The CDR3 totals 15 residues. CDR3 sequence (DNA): TGTGCCAGCAGCCCCCGCGAACTAACGGGCACTGAAGCTTTCTTT. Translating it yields CASSPRELTGTEAFF.

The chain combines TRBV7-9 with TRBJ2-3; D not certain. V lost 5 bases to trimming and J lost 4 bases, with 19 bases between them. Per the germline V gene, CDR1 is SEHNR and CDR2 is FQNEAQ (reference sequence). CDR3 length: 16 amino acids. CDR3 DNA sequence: TGTGCCAGCAGCGCAGCGAGGTTGCAGGCATCAGATACGCAGTATTTT. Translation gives CASSAARLQASDTQYF.

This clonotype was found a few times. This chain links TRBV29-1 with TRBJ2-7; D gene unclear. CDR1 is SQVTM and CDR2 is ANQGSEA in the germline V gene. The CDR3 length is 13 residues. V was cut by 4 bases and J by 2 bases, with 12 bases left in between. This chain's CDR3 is CSVAGANPYEQYF. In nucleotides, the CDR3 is TGCAGCGTTGCGGGCGCTAACCCCTACGAGCAGTACTTC.